What follows are 29 T cell receptor beta chains derived from one specimen sequenced in a study of cytomegalovirus exposure and HLA in healthy donors. Amplification used 60 Vbeta primers and 13 Jbeta primers. The repertoire was sequenced with immunoSEQ multiplex PCR; TCRdb's copy has only in-frame clones and lacks some. The sample holds 150,000 or so clones. The sequencing input was PBMCs. Receptors were obtained from a woman in her forties or fifties in good health and CMV-seronegative.

The chain couples TRBV27 to TRBJ1-2; TRBD1 might be the D (5 bases). Germline CDR1 and CDR2: MNHEY and SMNVEV (reference sequence). V was clipped by 1 base and J by 5 bases, with 17 bases between them. The CDR3 has 16 residues. The CDR3 protein is CASSLFLAGRRYGYTF. CDR3 bases: TGTGCCAGCAGTTTATTTCTGGCAGGGAGGAGGTATGGCTACACCTTC.

The chain combines TRBV15 with TRBJ1-4, with 7 positions matching TRBD1. V was clipped by 0 bases and J by 8 bases; unmatched bases: 3. From germline, CDR1 is LNHNV and CDR2 YYDKDF (reference sequence). The CDR3 loop spans 14 amino acids. CDR3 coding DNA: TGTGCCACCAGCAGAGACAGGGGGGCGGAAAAACTGTTTTTT. Amino acid sequence: CATSRDRGAEKLFF.

This chain uses TRBV6-6 with TRBJ1-1; TRBD1 matches at 8 bases. Trimming took 2 bases from V and 1 from J; bases not matched to a gene: 6. Germline CDR1 is MNHNY and CDR2 is SVGAGI (reference sequence). The CDR3 is made up of 16 amino acids. The CDR3 sequence: CASSYLGQGTNTEAFF. Written as DNA, the CDR3 is TGTGCCAGCAGTTACCTTGGACAGGGAACGAACACTGAAGCTTTCTTT.

J is TRBJ2-2 and V is TRBV6-5, with TRBD1 as a possible D gene (6 bases). Germline V gene lookup returns CDR1 MNHEY and CDR2 SVGAGI. V dropped 2 bases and J dropped 4 bases, with 8 bases sitting between them. The CDR3 has 14 residues. This chain's CDR3 is CASSYATGTGELFF. In DNA form, the CDR3 reads TGTGCCAGCAGTTACGCGACAGGCACCGGGGAGCTGTTTTTT.

This chain joins TRBV29-1 and TRBJ2-6; D unresolved. The length of the CDR3 is 16 residues. Germline values: CDR1 SQVTM, CDR2 ANQGSEA. V lost 0 bases and J lost 0, with 9 bases in between. CDR3 nucleotide sequence: TGCAGCGTTGAAGACAGGCCCTACTCTGGGGCCAACGTCCTGACTTTC. As protein: CSVEDRPYSGANVLTF.

This chain uses TRBV7-8 with TRBJ1-1; 9 bases match TRBD1. V was clipped by 6 bases and J by 2 bases; unmatched bases: 4. The CDR3 has 14 residues. Looked up from germline, CDR1 is SGHVS and CDR2 is FQNEAQ. The CDR3 loop reads CASRRDRANTEAFF. The CDR3 DNA reads TGTGCCAGCAGACGGGACAGGGCAAACACTGAAGCTTTCTTT.

The chain recombines TRBV2 with TRBJ1-1, with TRBD1 matching over 9 bases. Germline V lookup: CDR1 SNHLY, CDR2 FYNNEI. This CDR3 has 14 residues. V shed 6 bases and J 6 bases; nucleotides not matched to a gene: 8. In nucleotides, the CDR3 is TGTGCCAGCAGGGTACAGGGGGCGTCAGCTGAAGCTTTCTTT. Its protein product is CASRVQGASAEAFF. Combining the CDR3 with reference TRBV2 and TRBJ1-1 gives the whole variable domain EPEVTQTPSHQVTQMGQEVILRCVPISNHLYFYWYRQILGQKVEFLVSFYNNEISEKSEIFDDQFSVERPDGSNFTLKIRSTKLEDSAMYFCASRVQGASAEAFFGQGTRLTVV.

V is TRBV4-2 and J is TRBJ2-6, with D maybe TRBD2 (6 bases). This CDR3 contains 16 residues. The germline CDR1 and CDR2 sequences are LGHNA and YNFKEQ. The V and J ends lost 6 bases and 1 base respectively, with 13 bases between them. The CDR3 DNA reads TGTGCCAGCAGAGAGGGGACTTATTCTGGGGCCAACGTCCTGACTTTC. It translates to CASREGTYSGANVLTF.

The chain carries TRBV5-5 and TRBJ1-1, with 7 nucleotides matching TRBD1. Germline trimming cut 5 bases from V and 0 bases from J; bases unmatched to any gene: 4. The CDR3 spans 14 residues. Germline V gives CDR1 SGHKS, CDR2 YYEKEE (reference sequence). CDR3 DNA: TGTGCCAGCAGTCAACAGGGGATGAACACTGAAGCTTTCTTT. It translates to CASSQQGMNTEAFF.

V usage is TRBV28 and J usage is TRBJ1-4; D gene uncertain. Germline CDR1 and CDR2: MDHEN and SYDVKM. There are 11 residues in the CDR3. The V and J ends lost 6 bases and 11 bases respectively, with 10 bases between them. The DNA for the CDR3 is TGTGCCAGCAGGACTAGCCGGAAACTGTTTTTT. It codes for CASRTSRKLFF.

V usage is TRBV7-9 and J usage is TRBJ1-5; D unclear. The CDR3 totals 14 residues. CDR1 SEHNR and CDR2 FQNEAQ come from the germline V gene (reference sequence). V lost 0 bases to trimming and J lost 8 bases, with 11 bases between them. CDR3 in DNA: TGTGCCAGCAGCTTAGCGGCAGGCTCGGAGCCCCAGCATTTT. Its protein product is CASSLAAGSEPQHF.

The CDR3 nucleotides read TGTGCCAGCAGCCCAGGACAGGGGGGGAAAGACTACACCTTC. The encoded protein is CASSPGQGGKDYTF. This chain connects TRBV7-6 to TRBJ1-2, with TRBD1 matching over 10 bases. Germline loops: CDR1 SGHVS, CDR2 FNYEAQ. J lost 10 bases, V lost 5 bases, and 10 bases had no gene match. This CDR3 has 14 residues.

This chain joins TRBV19 and TRBJ2-5; TRBD2 aligns across 13 bases. Germline CDR1 reads LNHDA; CDR2 reads SQIVND (reference sequence). The ends lost 5 bases at V and 1 base at J; junction bases unmatched: 7. The CDR3 is 17 residues long. The DNA of the CDR3 is TGTGCCAGTAGTCACTCCGGGACTAGCGGGATCCAAGAGACCCAGTACTTC. This encodes CASSHSGTSGIQETQYF.

The chain has TRBV9 and TRBJ2-3, with 13 nucleotides matching TRBD2. This CDR3 comprises 16 residues. V gave up 3 bases and J gave up 1 base; unmatched junction bases: 2. The germline CDR1 and CDR2 sequences are SGDLS and YYNGEE. The CDR3 DNA reads as TGTGCCAGCAGCGAAGGACTAGCGGGGGGCACAGATACGCAGTATTTT. Protein sequence: CASSEGLAGGTDTQYF.

This chain connects TRBV9 to TRBJ1-6; D remains unclear. The CDR3 sequence is 13 residues long. Germline CDR1 reads SGDLS; CDR2 reads YYNGEE. The V end was cut by 0 bases, the J end by 10 bases, with 8 bases between. The CDR3 DNA sequence: TGTGCCAGCAGCGTAGATTCTAGGTCACCCCTCCACTTT. Its translation: CASSVDSRSPLHF.

V usage is TRBV5-1 and J usage is TRBJ1-3; tentatively, D is TRBD1 (5 bases). Germline V gene sequence: CDR1 SGHRS, CDR2 YFSETQ. The CDR3 has 12 residues. Trimming removed 9 bases from V and 1 base from J, with 8 bases in between. The CDR3 DNA reads as TGCGCCATCCAGGGTTCTGGAAACACCATATATTTT. Protein: CAIQGSGNTIYF.

The chain uses TRBV10-3 and TRBJ2-7, with TRBD1 matching 9 bases. V was clipped by 0 bases and J by 5 bases; unmatched bases: 8. This CDR3 is 16 amino acids long. In germline, CDR1 is ENHRY, CDR2 SYGVKD. In DNA, the CDR3 is TGTGCCATCAGTGAGTCTCCCGGACAGGGGAGCCACGAGCAGTACTTC. Translation gives CAISESPGQGSHEQYF.

V and J are TRBV7-2 and TRBJ1-2; 9 nucleotides align to TRBD1. J lost 7 bases, V lost 2 bases, and 5 bases had no gene match. Germline-derived CDR1 and CDR2 are SGHTA and FQGNSA. The CDR3 contains 14 residues. In nucleotides, the CDR3 is TGTGCCAGCAGCTTAACAGGGGGCTTTGGTGGCTACACCTTC. Its protein product is CASSLTGGFGGYTF.

The chain is built from TRBV5-1 and TRBJ2-2; TRBD2 might be the D (5 bases). CDR1 and CDR2 from the germline V gene are SGHRS and YFSETQ. The length of the CDR3 is 16 residues. Trimming left V 2 bases short and J 0 bases short, with 11 bases between. The CDR3 nucleotides read TGCGCCAGCAGCTTAAGGTCAGCGGCGAACACCGGGGAGCTGTTTTTT. Protein product: CASSLRSAANTGELFF.

The V gene is TRBV7-9, the J gene TRBJ2-7; 9 positions agree with TRBD1. With 5 bases clipped from V and 0 bases from J, the junction kept 5 bases outside the gene matches. The CDR3 contains 15 residues. Germline-derived CDR1 and CDR2 are SEHNR and FQNEAQ (reference sequence). The CDR3 nucleotides are TGTGCCAGCAGCCCCCGGGACAGGGCCTCCTACGAGCAGTACTTC. The encoded protein is CASSPRDRASYEQYF.

V and J are TRBV30 and TRBJ1-5; possibly TRBD1 for D (5 bases). The CDR3 runs to 15 residues. CDR1 GTSNPN and CDR2 SVGIG come from the germline V gene (reference sequence). The germline V and J ends were trimmed by 1 base and 7 bases, with 17 bases remaining between them. This CDR3 is CAWSASRAGGQPQHF. Here the CDR3 DNA reads TGTGCCTGGAGTGCCTCCCGGGCGGGGGGGCAGCCCCAGCATTTT.

The genes are TRBV19 and TRBJ2-1; D unresolved. The CDR3 is 14 residues long. Trimming removed 4 bases at V and 2 bases at J, with 9 bases between. In germline, CDR1 is LNHDA, CDR2 SQIVND (reference sequence). CDR3 region: CASSNQVPYNEQFF. In DNA, the CDR3 is TGTGCCAGTAGTAACCAGGTACCCTACAATGAGCAGTTCTTC.

The rearrangement uses TRBV7-8 and TRBJ1-2, with TRBD1 matching 7 bases. V was pared by 5 bases and J by 4 bases, with 7 bases of the junction left unmatched. Germline CDR1 and CDR2: SGHVS and FQNEAQ. This CDR3 is 14 amino acids long. The DNA of the CDR3 is TGTGCCAGCAGCGGCTACAGGGGAAGCTATGGCTACACCTTC. Residues: CASSGYRGSYGYTF.

J is TRBJ2-7 and V is TRBV4-3, with 7 bases aligning to TRBD1. Germline V lookup: CDR1 LGHNA, CDR2 YSLEER. V lost 3 bases, J lost 7 bases, and 9 bases stayed unmatched. This CDR3 contains 14 residues. CDR3 residues: CASSQSRQGREQYF. The CDR3 coding sequence is TGCGCCAGCAGCCAGTCCAGACAGGGTCGGGAGCAGTACTTC.

V gene TRBV2 combines with J gene TRBJ2-7; weak D call: TRBD1 (6 bases). CDR1 and CDR2 (germline): SNHLY, FYNNEI. The V end was cut by 2 bases, the J end by 3 bases, with 14 bases between. CDR3 length: 15 amino acids. CDR3 DNA sequence: TGTGCCAGCAGTGAACGACAGGTTCTTGGCTACGAGCAGTACTTC. Translated, it gives CASSERQVLGYEQYF.

The chain joins TRBV6-5 to TRBJ1-3; 8 positions agree with TRBD1. Trimming cost V 5 bases and J 4 bases; bases outside gene matches: 4. The CDR3 extends over 14 amino acids. Germline CDR1 and CDR2: MNHEY and SVGAGI. In DNA, the CDR3 is TGTGCCAGCAGTCCAGGGGGCGCGGGAAACACCATATATTTT. This encodes CASSPGGAGNTIYF.

The chain recombines TRBV23-1 with TRBJ2-7, with 7 bases matching TRBD2. TRBV23-1 is identified as an open reading frame with a role that is uncertain. CDR3 length: 11 amino acids. The J segment lost 3 bases and the V segment lost 9 bases, leaving 2 bases of the junction unmatched. CDR3 DNA: TGCGCCAGAAGGGAGGGCTACGAGCAGTACTTC. Its protein is CARREGYEQYF.

The chain carries TRBV2 and TRBJ2-7; a possible D gene is TRBD1 (6 bases). The CDR3 runs 15 residues. The germline V gene encodes CDR1 SNHLY and CDR2 FYNNEI. V was cut by 7 bases and J by 2 bases, with 18 bases left in between. CDR3 region: CASNQQGGMTYEQYF. The CDR3, as DNA: TGTGCCAGCAACCAACAGGGCGGAATGACCTACGAGCAGTACTTC.

The rearrangement uses TRBV4-3 and TRBJ1-2, with 11 nucleotides matching TRBD1. CDR1 is LGHNA, CDR2 YSLEER, per germline. Germline trimming cut 1 base from V and 3 bases from J; bases unmatched to any gene: 4. The CDR3 has 16 residues. CDR3 sequence: CASSQGGTGGYYGYTF. The CDR3 bases are TGCGCCAGCAGCCAAGGAGGGACAGGGGGATACTATGGCTACACCTTC.